This TCR beta chain was recovered during a study of T cells in Graves' hyperthyroidism and ophthalmopathy (dated by TCRdb to between 2017 and 2020). Looking at the study overall: Peripheral blood samples were taken at initial diagnosis, before any treatment was given. To identify distinguishing TCR V-J signatures, a discovery cohort of 95 to 100 patients was used, comprising some 43 with Graves' ophthalmopathy and about 59 with stable Graves' hyperthyroidism. Prospective prediction of ophthalmopathy was tested in an independent validation cohort consisting of some 18 hyperthyroidism patients and approximately 16 patients who later progressed to ophthalmopathy. The approximately 90 discovery patients were divided at random into training and test sets in a 7:3 ratio. In addition, the study compared T-cell repertoires in thyroid tissue and in blood from six Graves' hyperthyroidism patients. Once sampling was done, hyperthyroidism patients were given methimazole at a starting dose of 30 mg daily, whereas ophthalmopathy patients were given high-dose intravenous methylprednisolone. TCR Vbeta CDR3 sequencing of 130 to 150 peripheral blood samples (over 40 ophthalmopathy, under 80 hyperthyroidism and approximately 17 progressor patients) is reported in the paper.

Paper-wide results and their limitations: Blood samples also contained most of the expanded thyroid clonotypes (frequency above 0.001), which suggests that blood repertoires may reflect thyroid immune responses. Ophthalmopathy was separated from stable hyperthyroidism by a 13 V-J signature model, with over 85% sensitivity and about 84% specificity obtained in cross-validation and 80%/75% obtained in testing. In validation, the model predicted progression to ophthalmopathy with over 65% sensitivity and around 72% specificity, a median of 6.5 months before onset. Sample size was not statistically predetermined, and investigators were not blinded to group allocation.

Stable Graves' hyperthyroidism was defined as no progression to ophthalmopathy during 18 months of follow-up. Hyperthyroidism patients were aged 18 to 65 years and newly diagnosed, with disease duration of less than 2 months. Any patient with an uncontrolled infection, another autoimmune disease, pregnancy or lactation was excluded. Diagnoses relied on clinical symptoms, serum thyroxine and TRAb, thyroid ultrasound and orbital computed tomography. PBMCs were separated from 10 ml of fresh peripheral blood using Ficoll-Paque density gradient centrifugation. Trizol reagent was used to extract total RNA, and RNA quality was then checked on an Agilent 2100 Bioanalyzer. Amplification of TCR beta CDR3 regions was carried out from RNA transcripts. A first-round RT-PCR of the TCR CDR3 used the HTBI primer set with the Qiagen OneStep RT-PCR kit. Libraries were constructed in a second round of multiplex PCR, after which size selection and purification were carried out. Paired-end sequencing of the libraries was performed with 100 bp reads on an Illumina HiSeq2000. The source study handled its data this way. SOAPnuke was used to process the raw data, throwing out any read that contained adapters or uncalled bases, had a mean Phred below 15, or lacked an exact constant-primer or identifier match. High-quality paired reads were merged with COPE v1.2.5, and unique nucleotide sequences were defined as clonotypes. MiTCR v1.1 was used to align clonotypes to the IMGT TRBV, TRBD and TRBJ reference segments. The analysis was restricted to V-J combinations with a frequency above 0.0001, which together covered 99% to 99.2% of the repertoires. A TCS score was defined as the ratio of F50 (clonal expansion) to E x V (chaos), with BLOSUM62-based TCRdist applied between CDR3 peptides within each V-J. Welch's t-statistics and random forest reduced roughly 540 V-J features to roughly 13, which were used in a naive Bayes classifier (R e1071). TCRdb ran its own pipeline on the public reads, namely fastp trimming at Q25 and MiXCR clone calling, and kept in-frame beta chains. Rows with one shared CDR3 protein collapse into an entry with the most common genes and DNA. These V and J calls derive from TCRdb rather than the authors' analysis. A total of some 770,000 distinct CDR3 sequences appear in this sample, 15% to 20% of them only once. The ten most abundant clones make up about 8.4% of the sample.

This clonotype was counted at least ten times. The specificity of this receptor is unknown. Per-base quality was not reported, and no clone a single base away is much larger than it. The CDR3 holds 14 amino acids from the cysteine to the phenylalanine. Only CDR3 DNA remains: 42 bases, in frame from the first base. V gives up 5 bases and J gives up 6 bases, and the segment between their germline ends measures 16 bases. The rearranged chain carries TRBV12-3 or TRBV12-4 and TRBJ2-5; TRBD1 is a possible D gene, resting on 6 matching bases. The receptor's source is a young man with Graves' hyperthyroidism. Specimen: blood. The nucleotide sequence reads as follows: TGTGCCAGCAGTACACACAGGGTGGAGAAGACCCAGTACTTC. Translated, this is CASSTHRVEKTQYF.